The T cell receptor beta chain described here comes from a study of blood T cell repertoires in COVID-19. From germline, CDR1 is SGHRS and CDR2 YFSETQ. The CDR3 is made up of 14 amino acids. Trimming stripped 0 bases from V and 3 bases from J, with 10 bases between. TCRdb's copy holds only in-frame clones and misses some; the assay was immunoSEQ multiplex PCR. Seen here are tens of thousands of clones, approximately 90% observed once, and the top ten hold 1.3%. This rearrangement joins TRBV5-1 to TRBJ2-7, with D perhaps matching TRBD2 (5 bases). The TCR sequence derives from a woman at least 80 years old with acute or convalescent COVID-19. Specimen: peripheral blood. The CDR3 DNA is TGCGCCAGCAGCTTGGGAGGGAGAAACTACGAGCAGTACTTC. Protein sequence: CASSLGGRNYEQYF. The full variable domain, in which reference TRBV5-1 and TRBJ2-7 provide the parts outside the CDR3, is KAGVTQTPRYLIKTRGQQVTLSCSPISGHRSVSWYQQTPGQGLQFLFEYFSETQRNKGNFPGRFSGRQFSNSRSEMNVSTLELGDSALYLCASSLGGRNYEQYFGPGTRLTVT.